This T cell receptor beta chain stems from a study of T cell repertoires in cytomegalovirus infection. The wider study: The authors relied on CMV epitopes, both recently identified HLA-C-restricted and well-studied HLA-B-restricted. Public TCR beta signatures marked donors with CMV infection and the matching HLA.

Comment on this clonotype: The target antigen is unknown.

Study-level results: Summed frequency of shared TCR beta families picked out CMV carriers who also had the relevant HLA.

MiXCR, run by TCRdb on the reads, gives a single entry per CDR3 protein. The sample shows more than 55,000 distinct CDR3 sequences, 20% of them seen only once. The specimen comprised CD8+ T cells from cultured PBMCs, sampled from culture after CMV antigen stimulation. This TCR came from a human donor in good health (CMV status not recorded). Some clones in this sample may be carry-over from other donors' samples.

For the CDR3, the DNA is TGTGCCAGCAGCCACACGGGGGACGGGGAGCTGTTTTTT. This codes for CASSHTGDGELFF. J is TRBJ2-2 and V is TRBV7-6, with D perhaps matching TRBD2 (6 bases). This CDR3 contains 13 residues. Trimming left V 5 bases short and J 7 bases short, with 11 bases between. Germline values: CDR1 SGHVS, CDR2 FNYEAQ.